This T cell receptor beta chain was profiled in a study of T cell responses to AZD1222 COVID-19 vaccine. Here immunoSEQ multiplex PCR was the method, and the copy in TCRdb shows in-frame clones only, minus some. The sample has more than 95,000 clones, 93% seen once. Germline loops: CDR1 SGHNT, CDR2 YYREEE (reference sequence). This CDR3 has 14 residues. V dropped 4 bases and J dropped 10 bases, with 15 bases sitting between them. V is TRBV5-4 and J is TRBJ1-6; D is unclear. The sample in question was peripheral blood, obtained on day 0 of AZD1222 vaccination. This TCR was recovered from an adult in good health. The CDR3: CASSMVKGGSPLHF. The CDR3 coding sequence is TGTGCCAGCAGCATGGTTAAGGGCGGATCACCCCTCCACTTT.